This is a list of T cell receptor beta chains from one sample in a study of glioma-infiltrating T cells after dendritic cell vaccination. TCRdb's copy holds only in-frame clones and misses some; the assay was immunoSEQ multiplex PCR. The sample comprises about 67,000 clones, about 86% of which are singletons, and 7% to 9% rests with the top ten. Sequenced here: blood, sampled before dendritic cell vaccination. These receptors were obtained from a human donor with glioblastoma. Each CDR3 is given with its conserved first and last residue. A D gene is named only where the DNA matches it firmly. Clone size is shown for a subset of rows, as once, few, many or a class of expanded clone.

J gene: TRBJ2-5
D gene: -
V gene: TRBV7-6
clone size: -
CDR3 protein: CASSLGTDSQETQYF
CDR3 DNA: TGTGCCAGCAGCTTAGGTACTGACAGCCAAGAGACCCAGTACTTC

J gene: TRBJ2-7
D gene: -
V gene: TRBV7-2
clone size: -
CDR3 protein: CASSLTGGNLYEQYF
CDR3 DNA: TGTGCCAGCAGCTTAACTGGAGGTAACCTCTACGAGCAGTACTTC

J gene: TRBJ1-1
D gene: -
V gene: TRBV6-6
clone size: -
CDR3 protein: CASSYGEGPTEAFF
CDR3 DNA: TGTGCCAGCAGTTACGGCGAGGGCCCCACTGAAGCTTTCTTT

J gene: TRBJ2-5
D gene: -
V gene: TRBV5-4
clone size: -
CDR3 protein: CASSLKFGAGGETQYF
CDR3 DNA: TGTGCCAGCAGCTTGAAGTTTGGGGCCGGAGGGGAGACCCAGTACTTC

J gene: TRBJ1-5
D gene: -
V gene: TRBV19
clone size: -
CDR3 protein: CASARGGQTYDQPQHF
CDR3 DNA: TGTGCCAGTGCCCGAGGGGGACAAACCTACGATCAGCCCCAGCATTTT

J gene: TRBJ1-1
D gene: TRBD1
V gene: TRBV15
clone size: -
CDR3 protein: CATSADRARNTEAFF
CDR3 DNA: TGTGCCACCAGCGCCGACAGGGCGCGTAACACTGAAGCTTTCTTT

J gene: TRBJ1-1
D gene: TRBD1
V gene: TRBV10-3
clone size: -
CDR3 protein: CAITLGQAGTEAFF
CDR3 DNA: TGTGCCATCACTCTAGGACAGGCGGGCACTGAAGCTTTCTTT

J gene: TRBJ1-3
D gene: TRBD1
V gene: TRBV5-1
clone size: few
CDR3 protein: CASSLDDRVGHTIYF
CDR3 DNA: TGCGCCAGCAGCTTGGATGACAGGGTGGGGCACACCATATATTTT

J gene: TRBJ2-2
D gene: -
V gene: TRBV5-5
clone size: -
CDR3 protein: CASSAVLPSPRNTGELFF
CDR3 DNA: TGTGCCAGCAGTGCGGTCCTTCCCTCCCCGAGGAACACCGGGGAGCTGTTTTTT

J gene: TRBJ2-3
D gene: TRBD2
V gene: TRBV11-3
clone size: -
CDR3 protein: CASSLGLAGGPSLTDTQYF
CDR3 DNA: TGTGCCAGCAGCTTAGGGCTAGCGGGGGGCCCCTCGCTCACAGATACGCAGTATTTT